This is a list of T cell receptor beta chains from one sample in a study of Tregs in tolerant kidney transplant recipients. Clones were read by immunoSEQ multiplex PCR, and TCRdb kept only the in-frame ones, dropping some. Here the sample spans tens of thousands of clones, about 83% being singletons. The source material was CD4+ T cells from blood. Receptors originate from a human donor in good health. Each CDR3 is given with its conserved first and last residue. A D gene is named only where the DNA matches it firmly. Clone size, where shown, is once, few, many, or a class for clones that have expanded.

D gene,V gene,J gene,clone size,CDR3 DNA,CDR3 protein
NA,TRBV27,TRBJ2-7,NA,TGTGCCAGCAGTCCCTTTTGGATAGGGTCGGGCTACGAGCAGTACTTC,CASSPFWIGSGYEQYF
TRBD1,TRBV15,TRBJ2-3,once,TGTGCCACCGGGCAGGGGGCGTACACAGATACGCAGTATTTT,CATGQGAYTDTQYF
NA,TRBV5-1,TRBJ2-7,NA,TGCGCCAGCAGCTTTGGTGTACCCTCCACGGGGGAGCAGTACTTC,CASSFGVPSTGEQYF
TRBD2,TRBV29-1,TRBJ2-3,NA,TGCAGCGTTGACGGGCGGGGGTTGGATACGCAGTATTTT,CSVDGRGLDTQYF
TRBD1,TRBV19,TRBJ1-6,NA,TGTGCCAGTAGTAACCACGGGGTGGACAGGTTCTATAATTCACCCCTCCACTTT,CASSNHGVDRFYNSPLHF
TRBD1,TRBV15,TRBJ1-5,NA,TGTGCCACCAGCAGAGGGGGGGGACAGTCGGGCCAGCCCCAGCATTTT,CATSRGGGQSGQPQHF
NA,TRBV9,TRBJ1-2,NA,TGTGCCAGCAGCGTAGATCGGGGCTTGGTCTATGGCTACACCTTC,CASSVDRGLVYGYTF
NA,TRBV19,TRBJ1-5,NA,TGTGCCAGTAGTATAGATGTACAGACCTCGACTCAGCCCCAGCATTTT,CASSIDVQTSTQPQHF
NA,TRBV6-1,TRBJ2-3,NA,TGTGCCAGCAGTGAAGCAAACCCGGGATCGCAGTATTTT,CASSEANPGSQYF
TRBD2,TRBV27,TRBJ2-2,NA,TGTGCCACTACCCGGGGGGGCCGTGGTACCGGGGAGCTGTTTTTT,CATTRGGRGTGELFF
NA,TRBV5-6,TRBJ2-7,NA,TGTGCCAGCAGCTCTGCATACCTGGGGGAGCAGTACTTC,CASSSAYLGEQYF
TRBD2,TRBV11-3,TRBJ2-7,NA,TGTGCCAGCAGTCAACTAGCGTTTGAGGAGCAGTACTTC,CASSQLAFEEQYF
NA,TRBV13,TRBJ1-5,NA,TGTGCCAGCAGCCCCCACGACAGGTCGACGCAGCCCCAGCATTTT,CASSPHDRSTQPQHF
NA,TRBV30,TRBJ1-4,NA,TGTGCCTGGAGCATCAGAAAAACCGCCAATGAAAAACTGTTTTTT,CAWSIRKTANEKLFF
NA,TRBV6-6,TRBJ1-2,NA,TGTGCCAGCAGTTACAATGCAGGGCCCTACTATGGCTACACCTTC,CASSYNAGPYYGYTF
TRBD1,TRBV6-1,TRBJ2-7,NA,TGTGCCAGTAAATGGGACAGGGGCGAGTCCTACGAGCAGTACTTC,CASKWDRGESYEQYF
NA,TRBV7-9,TRBJ1-1,once,TGTGCCAGCAGCCCGGGTCGAGTGGGCACTGAAGCTTTCTTT,CASSPGRVGTEAFF
TRBD1,TRBV9,TRBJ2-2,NA,TGTGCCAGCAGCCGGACAGGGACCCCCGGCACCGGGGAGCTGTTTTTT,CASSRTGTPGTGELFF
NA,TRBV2,TRBJ2-1,NA,TGTGCCAGCACCCGGGACTTCCCCTACAATGAGCAGTTCTTC,CASTRDFPYNEQFF
TRBD2,TRBV15,TRBJ2-2,NA,TGTGCCACCAGCAGGGGGACTAGCGGGCGTTTCACCGGGGAGCTGTTTTTT,CATSRGTSGRFTGELFF
NA,TRBV30,TRBJ2-3,NA,TGTGCCTGGGAAGGGGGAGGGCATACGCAGTATTTT,CAWEGGGHTQYF
TRBD2,TRBV5-6,TRBJ2-3,NA,TGTGCCAGCAGCTCCCCCGGGACTAGCGGGGGGACGCAGTATTTT,CASSSPGTSGGTQYF
NA,TRBV2,TRBJ2-5,NA,TGTGCCAGCAGAGGCCAAGAGACCCAGTACTTC,CASRGQETQYF
TRBD2,TRBV28,TRBJ2-3,NA,TGTGCCAGCAGCCAAGCGGGGGAGGGATGGGATACGCAGTATTTT,CASSQAGEGWDTQYF
TRBD1,TRBV9,TRBJ2-2,NA,TGTGCCAGCAGGACGACAGGGGCGGAATACGGGGAGCTGTTTTTT,CASRTTGAEYGELFF
NA,TRBV4-2,TRBJ2-5,NA,TGTGCCAGCAGCCAAGCGGAGACCCAGTACTTC,CASSQAETQYF
NA,TRBV10-2,TRBJ1-5,NA,TGCGCCAGCAGTGAGTCAAGTCGGGGGCGCCATCAGCCCCAGCATTTT,CASSESSRGRHQPQHF
TRBD2,TRBV9,TRBJ2-5,few,TGTGCCAGCAGCGTAGCGCTAGCGGGAGGGGCAGAGACCCAGTACTTC,CASSVALAGGAETQYF
NA,TRBV15,TRBJ1-3,NA,TGTGCCACCAGCAGAGATCGAGGGACTGGAAACACCATATATTTT,CATSRDRGTGNTIYF
NA,TRBV10-3,TRBJ2-1,NA,TGTGCCATCAGCAAGACCGACCGAGCCTACAATGAGCAGTTCTTC,CAISKTDRAYNEQFF
NA,TRBV7-2,TRBJ2-7,NA,TGTGCCAGCAGCTTAGATAGGGGAAACTCCTACGAGCAGTACTTC,CASSLDRGNSYEQYF
NA,TRBV23-1,TRBJ2-7,many,TGCGCCAGCAGTCAACCCCTCCAAGCACCTCGGGGTTACGGGCAGTACTTC,CASSQPLQAPRGYGQYF
NA,TRBV5-1,TRBJ1-3,NA,TGCGCCAGCAGCTTGGACGAAGGGAACACCATATATTTT,CASSLDEGNTIYF
NA,TRBV19,TRBJ1-1,NA,TGTGCCAGTAGTAGGGATGTGGGGGGCACTGAAGCTTTCTTT,CASSRDVGGTEAFF
NA,TRBV27,TRBJ1-2,few,TGTGCCAGCAGAGGGGGGGGCAGGGGCTACACCTTC,CASRGGGRGYTF
NA,TRBV15,TRBJ1-5,once,TGTGCCACCAGCAGAGATCGAGGGACGCCGGCCCCTGCCCAGCATTTT,CATSRDRGTPAPAQHF
NA,TRBV11-2,TRBJ2-7,NA,TGCGCCAGCAGCCGAACCCCAGGGGAAGAGCAGTACTTC,CASSRTPGEEQYF
NA,TRBV5-1,TRBJ2-5,NA,TGCGCCAGCAGCTTAGACGTAGGGAAGTCGGAGACCCAGTACTTC,CASSLDVGKSETQYF
NA,TRBV9,TRBJ1-2,NA,TGTGCCAGCAGCGTAGAAGGGCGAGGGGATGGCTACACCTTC,CASSVEGRGDGYTF
NA,TRBV29-1,TRBJ2-5,NA,TGCAGCGTTGTGGCAGGGAACCAAGAGACCCAGTACTTC,CSVVAGNQETQYF
NA,TRBV9,TRBJ1-2,medium-sized,TGTGCCAGCAGCCCCACGACAGCAGCTAACTATGGCTACACCTTC,CASSPTTAANYGYTF
NA,TRBV30,TRBJ2-5,few,TGTGCCTGGAGTGTGATAGGTCAAGAGACCCAGTACTTC,CAWSVIGQETQYF
TRBD1,TRBV14,TRBJ2-1,NA,TGTGCCAGCAGCCACGGGGGACAGGACCACAATGAGCAGTTCTTC,CASSHGGQDHNEQFF
TRBD2,TRBV10-2,TRBJ2-7,medium-sized,TGCGCCAGCAGCGTTCTAGCGGGAGAGGGCGAGCAGTACTTC,CASSVLAGEGEQYF
TRBD2,TRBV27,TRBJ2-1,NA,TGTGCCAGCAGTTTAAGGGCTAGCGGGCTCTACAATGAGCAGTTCTTC,CASSLRASGLYNEQFF
NA,TRBV9,TRBJ2-1,NA,TGTGCCAGCAGCGTCCGGGACCACCCCTACAATGAGCAGTTCTTC,CASSVRDHPYNEQFF
TRBD1,TRBV2,TRBJ2-6,NA,TGTGCCAGCAGCTCCGGGACAGGGGGCTCTGGGGCCAACGTCCTGACTTTC,CASSSGTGGSGANVLTF
NA,TRBV14,TRBJ1-1,NA,TGTGCCAGCAGCCAAGATTACGGGACATTGAACACTGAAGCTTTCTTT,CASSQDYGTLNTEAFF
TRBD1,TRBV5-1,TRBJ1-4,NA,TGCGCCAGCAGCGCGTTCGGACAGGGGGCGCGAAAACTGTTTTTT,CASSAFGQGARKLFF
TRBD1,TRBV19,TRBJ2-3,NA,TGTGCCAGTAGTAGGGTTTTTCCGACAGGGCTTCTATCTGCAGATACGCAGTATTTT,CASSRVFPTGLLSADTQYF
NA,TRBV30,TRBJ2-3,NA,TGTGCCGGGACTGTCACAGATACGCAGTATTTT,CAGTVTDTQYF
NA,TRBV5-4,TRBJ2-1,NA,TGTGCCAGCAGATCCCCCATAGGCGATCTGAGGAACAATGAGCAGTTCTTC,CASRSPIGDLRNNEQFF
NA,TRBV11-2,TRBJ1-1,NA,TGTGCCAGCAGTTCCCACTTGAACACTGAAGCTTTCTTT,CASSSHLNTEAFF
TRBD2,TRBV7-2,TRBJ2-3,NA,TGTGCCAGCAGGCGTAGCGGGAAGCCAGATACGCAGTATTTT,CASRRSGKPDTQYF